The entry that follows covers one TCR beta chain sequence. What it recognizes is unknown. This entry is derived from a study of cytomegalovirus exposure and HLA in healthy donors. The V end lost 10 bases, the J end lost 2 bases, and 14 bases lay between the germline ends. Germline V CDR1 and CDR2: SEHNR, FQNEAQ (reference sequence). The CDR3 extends over 13 amino acids. Study-level points and caveats: The authors enumerated 164 TCR beta chains as linked to cytomegalovirus. Some highly shared sequence variants likely arose as a pipeline artifact.

PCR was performed using 60 Vbeta and 13 Jbeta primers. Repertoires were generated with immunoSEQ multiplex PCR, while TCRdb's copy carries only in-frame clones and drops some. The data hold some 150,000 clones, with roughly 89% observed a single time. This TCR was sampled from a woman in her 30s in good health and CMV-seronegative. The sample was PBMCs. V usage is TRBV7-9 and J usage is TRBJ1-1, with D possibly being TRBD1 (5 bases). CDR3 residues: CAIPDRANTEAFF. DNA for the CDR3: TGTGCCATCCCTGACAGAGCAAACACTGAAGCTTTCTTT. Complete variable domain (other parts from reference TRBV7-9 and TRBJ1-1): DTGVSQNPRHKITKRGQNVTFRCDPISEHNRLYWYRQTLGQGPEFLTYFQNEAQLEKSRLLSDRFSAERPKGSFSTLEIQRTEQGDSAMYLCAIPDRANTEAFFGQGTRLTVV.